This is a list of T cell receptor beta chains from one sample in a study of T cell responses to AZD1222 COVID-19 vaccine. Produced via immunoSEQ multiplex PCR; TCRdb's table is partial and in-frame only. This sample yields around 140,000 clones, of which approximately 85% are seen a single time; 6.5% to 8.5% belongs to the top ten. The sequencing here drew on peripheral blood, taken 28 days after the second dose of the MenACWY control vaccine. These receptors were collected from an adult who received the MenACWY meningococcal vaccine as a control. CDR3s include the opening cysteine and the closing phenylalanine or tryptophan. The D gene is left open where the match is weak. For some rows the clone size is stated as once, few or many, or as a class when expanded; others skip it.

V gene	CDR3 length	clone size	D gene	J gene	CDR3 DNA	CDR3 protein
TRBV25-1	15	NA	TRBD1	TRBJ1-1	TGTGCCAGCAAAGGACAGGGACTCTTGAACACTGAAGCTTTCTTT	CASKGQGLLNTEAFF
TRBV6-5	11	NA	NA	TRBJ1-2	TGTGCCAGCAGTTTCGCCTATGGCTACACCTTC	CASSFAYGYTF
TRBV5-1	16	NA	TRBD2	TRBJ2-1	TGCGCCAGCAGCTTTGGCGCTAGCGGGAGGGACAATGAGCAGTTCTTC	CASSFGASGRDNEQFF
TRBV2	13	once	NA	TRBJ1-6	TGTGCCAGCAGTGAAGAGTCGGGATCACCCCTCCACTTT	CASSEESGSPLHF
TRBV5-6	14	NA	NA	TRBJ2-3	TGTGCCAGCAGCCTGCCGAGGACCACAGATACGCAGTATTTT	CASSLPRTTDTQYF
TRBV6-2/TRBV6-3	15	NA	TRBD2	TRBJ2-7	TGTGCCAGCAGTCCCCTAGCGGGAGGGCCGAGGGAGCAGTACTTC	CASSPLAGGPREQYF
TRBV7-2	16	NA	NA	TRBJ2-6	TGTGCCAGCAGCACATCCACTAGGTCTGGGGCCAACGTCCTGACTTTC	CASSTSTRSGANVLTF
TRBV28	12	NA	TRBD1	TRBJ1-5	TGTGCCAGCGTGGGGACAGATCAGCCCCAGCATTTT	CASVGTDQPQHF
TRBV10-2	14	few	NA	TRBJ1-5	TGCGCCAGCAGTGACAGGGCTTTTAATCAGCCCCAGCATTTT	CASSDRAFNQPQHF
TRBV5-1	12	NA	NA	TRBJ1-1	TGCGCCAGCAGGACCCGTCCCTTTCGAGCTTTCTTT	CASRTRPFRAFF
TRBV7-3	13	NA	NA	TRBJ1-1	TGTGCCAGCGGCAGGAACCTTAACACTGAAGCTTTCTTT	CASGRNLNTEAFF
TRBV14	17	NA	TRBD1	TRBJ2-3	TGTGCCAGCAGCCCCCTTTACGGACAGGGAGGTTCAGATACGCAGTATTTT	CASSPLYGQGGSDTQYF
TRBV7-6	16	NA	NA	TRBJ1-5	TGTGCCAGCAGCCAATCAGCAGGGAGGACGAATCAGCCCCAGCATTTT	CASSQSAGRTNQPQHF
TRBV7-2	14	NA	NA	TRBJ1-1	TGTGCCAGCAGCTGGGGGGGTACGAACACTGAAGCTTTCTTT	CASSWGGTNTEAFF
TRBV30	15	NA	TRBD2	TRBJ2-1	TGTGCCTGGAGTAGGGCGGGAGGGCCAGCGAGTGAGCAGTTCTTC	CAWSRAGGPASEQFF
TRBV12-5	16	NA	TRBD2	TRBJ2-1	TGTGCTAGTGCCCCGCCGGGACTAGCGGGAGGGGATGAGCAGTTCTTC	CASAPPGLAGGDEQFF
TRBV6-2/TRBV6-3	11	NA	NA	TRBJ1-1	TGTGCCAGCAGCCAGGGCACTGAAGCTTTCTTT	CASSQGTEAFF
TRBV11-3	17	NA	NA	TRBJ2-5	TGTGCCAGCAGCCCAGGGCGAGTGTCAGGGAATCAAGAGACCCAGTACTTC	CASSPGRVSGNQETQYF
TRBV28	13	NA	NA	TRBJ1-2	TGTGCCAGCAGCCTGACAATCAGTTATGGCTACACCTTC	CASSLTISYGYTF
TRBV5-1	14	NA	TRBD1	TRBJ1-5	TGCGCCAGCAGCTTGGTAGGGGGCGATCAGCCCCAGCATTTT	CASSLVGGDQPQHF
TRBV29-1	14	NA	TRBD2	TRBJ2-5	TGCAGCTTCGGACTAGCGGGGGCCAGGGAGACCCAGTACTTC	CSFGLAGARETQYF
TRBV9	16	NA	NA	TRBJ1-6	TGTGCCAGCAGCGTAGGAACAGGCGCCTATAATTCACCCCTCCACTTT	CASSVGTGAYNSPLHF
TRBV3-1/TRBV3-2	14	once	TRBD1	TRBJ1-4	TGTGCCAGCAGCCAGCAGGGGGCGGATGAAAAACTGTTTTTT	CASSQQGADEKLFF
TRBV15	17	NA	TRBD2	TRBJ2-7	TGTGCCACCAGCAGAGTTTTCCGGACTAGCGGGGACTACGAGCAGTACTTC	CATSRVFRTSGDYEQYF
TRBV12-3/TRBV12-4	12	many	NA	TRBJ1-5	TGTGCCAGCAGTTTCCGGGGGGGTTCCCAGCATTTT	CASSFRGGSQHF
TRBV20-1	8	NA	NA	TRBJ2-5	TGCAGTGTGGGGGACCAGTACTTC	CSVGDQYF
TRBV7-2	15	NA	TRBD2	TRBJ2-7	TGTGCCAGCAGCCACCGCACTAGCGGGGGTGCGGAGCAGTACTTC	CASSHRTSGGAEQYF
TRBV5-1	12	NA	NA	TRBJ2-1	TGCGCCAGCAGCTCTGGACTGTATGAGCAGTTCTTC	CASSSGLYEQFF
TRBV6-5	14	NA	NA	TRBJ1-2	TGTGCCAGCAGATCAACAAACAGGGTCTATGGCTACACCTTC	CASRSTNRVYGYTF
TRBV27	14	NA	TRBD2	TRBJ2-2	TGTGCCAGCAGTTTCCGGGGGGGCACCGGGGAGCTGTTTTTT	CASSFRGGTGELFF
TRBV27	14	once	NA	TRBJ2-3	TGTGCCAGCGCACCGGGCCCCGGGACAGATACGCAGTATTTT	CASAPGPGTDTQYF
TRBV6-5	13	NA	NA	TRBJ1-2	TGTGCCAGCAGCCTACACTTCGGGTATGGCTACACCTTC	CASSLHFGYGYTF
TRBV9	15	NA	TRBD2	TRBJ2-1	TGTGCCAGCAGCGTAGGTAGCGGGATAGGGAATGAGCAGTTCTTC	CASSVGSGIGNEQFF
TRBV19	16	NA	TRBD2	TRBJ2-2	TGTGCCAGTAGTTCCCCGCTAGCGGGTTGGGCCGGGGAGCTGTTTTTT	CASSSPLAGWAGELFF
TRBV5-1	15	few	NA	TRBJ2-5	TGCGCCAGCAGCCGATTGTTCACTAGTGGGGAGACCCAGTACTTC	CASSRLFTSGETQYF
TRBV28	15	NA	TRBD1	TRBJ2-2	TGTGCCAGCAGTTGGACAGGGGGCCGGACCGGGGAGCTGTTTTTT	CASSWTGGRTGELFF
TRBV12-3/TRBV12-4	11	NA	NA	TRBJ2-1	TGTGCCAGCAGTTGGGCAGCTGAGCAGTTCTTC	CASSWAAEQFF
TRBV2	12	NA	NA	TRBJ1-1	TGTGCCAGCAGCGGGGTCCCCCCTGAAGCTTTCTTT	CASSGVPPEAFF
TRBV2	15	NA	TRBD1	TRBJ1-6	TGTGCCAGCGGACCGACAGGGGGCCTGGATTCACCCCTCCACTTT	CASGPTGGLDSPLHF
TRBV18	15	NA	NA	TRBJ2-2	TGTGCCAGCTCACGGGACCTCCAAAACACCGGGGAGCTGTTTTTT	CASSRDLQNTGELFF
TRBV28	11	NA	NA	TRBJ1-2	TGTGCCAGCAGGACAGGAGTTGGCTACACCTTC	CASRTGVGYTF
TRBV2	13	NA	NA	TRBJ2-2	TGTGCCAGCAGTGAGATAGTCACCGGGGAGCTGTTTTTT	CASSEIVTGELFF
TRBV28	13	NA	NA	TRBJ1-1	TGTGCCAGCAGGCCCCCCGGGGGGAGCGAAGCTTTCTTT	CASRPPGGSEAFF
TRBV27	15	NA	NA	TRBJ2-1	TGTGCCAGCAGTTTAGGAGTAAGCTCCTACAATGAGCAGTTCTTC	CASSLGVSSYNEQFF
TRBV13	16	NA	NA	TRBJ1-6	TGTGCCAGCAGACTCTTTGCGGACATCTATAATTCACCCCTCCACTTT	CASRLFADIYNSPLHF
TRBV5-1	15	NA	NA	TRBJ1-2	TGCGCCAGCAGCTTGGGATTTGGGATTAACTATGGCTACACCTTC	CASSLGFGINYGYTF
TRBV24-1	13	NA	NA	TRBJ2-2	TGTGCCACCAGCCCCGGCGGAACCGGGGAGCTGTTTTTT	CATSPGGTGELFF
TRBV28	13	NA	TRBD1	TRBJ1-6	TGTGCCAGCAGTTCCGGACAGGGTTCACCCCTCCACTTT	CASSSGQGSPLHF
TRBV4-3	17	NA	TRBD1	TRBJ2-1	TGCGCCAGCAGCCAAGATCACTTTCAGGGGGAAGGCAATGAGCAGTTCTTC	CASSQDHFQGEGNEQFF
TRBV28	15	few	TRBD1	TRBJ2-6	TGTGCCAGCAGTTCCAGGGGGCCGGGGGCCAACGTCCTGACTTTC	CASSSRGPGANVLTF
TRBV10-3	20	once	TRBD2	TRBJ2-3	TGTGCCATCAGTGAGCCGGGGGGGACTAGCGGGAGTTTCAGCTCAGATACGCAGTATTTT	CAISEPGGTSGSFSSDTQYF
TRBV5-4	17	NA	TRBD1	TRBJ2-1	TGTGCCAGCAGCTTGCTCACCGGGACAGGGATTTACAATGAGCAGTTCTTC	CASSLLTGTGIYNEQFF
TRBV9	16	NA	NA	TRBJ2-5	TGTGCCAGCAGCCCAGGGGCAGGGTCGTACCAAGAGACCCAGTACTTC	CASSPGAGSYQETQYF
TRBV9	17	NA	TRBD1	TRBJ1-1	TGTGCCAGCAGCCCTACCCCGGGACAGGGCCTCCCCAAGGAAGCTTTCTTT	CASSPTPGQGLPKEAFF
TRBV5-1	15	NA	NA	TRBJ1-3	TGCGCCAGCAGCTTGGGGGCCAACTCTGGAAACACCATATATTTT	CASSLGANSGNTIYF
TRBV4-2	16	NA	TRBD2	TRBJ2-2	TGTGCCAGCAGCCCAAGACTAGCTCAGGGTACCGGGGAGCTGTTTTTT	CASSPRLAQGTGELFF
TRBV30	13	once	NA	TRBJ2-1	TGTGCCTGGAGTGTACTGGGGATAGGTGAGCAGTTCTTC	CAWSVLGIGEQFF
TRBV19	13	NA	NA	TRBJ1-6	TGTGCCAGTAGTATAGGCAGAAATTCACCCCTCCACTTT	CASSIGRNSPLHF
TRBV5-1	15	NA	NA	TRBJ2-3	TGCGCCAGCAGCACGAGCGGGTTTAGCACAGATACGCAGTATTTT	CASSTSGFSTDTQYF